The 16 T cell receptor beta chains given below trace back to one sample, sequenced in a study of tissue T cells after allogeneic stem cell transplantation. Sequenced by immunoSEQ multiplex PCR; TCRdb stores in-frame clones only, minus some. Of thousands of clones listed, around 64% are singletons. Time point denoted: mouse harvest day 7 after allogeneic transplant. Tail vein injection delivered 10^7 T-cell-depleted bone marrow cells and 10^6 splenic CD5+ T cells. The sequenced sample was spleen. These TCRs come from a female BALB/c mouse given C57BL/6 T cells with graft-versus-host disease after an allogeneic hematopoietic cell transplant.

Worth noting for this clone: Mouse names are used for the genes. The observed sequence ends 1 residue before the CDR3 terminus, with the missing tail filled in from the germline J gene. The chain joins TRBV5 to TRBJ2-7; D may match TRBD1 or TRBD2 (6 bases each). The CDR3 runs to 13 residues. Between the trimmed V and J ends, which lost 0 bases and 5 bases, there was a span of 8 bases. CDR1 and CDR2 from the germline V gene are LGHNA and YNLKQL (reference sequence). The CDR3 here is CASSQEGAHEQYF. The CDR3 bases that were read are TGTGCCAGCAGCCAAGAGGGGGCGCATGAACAGTAC.

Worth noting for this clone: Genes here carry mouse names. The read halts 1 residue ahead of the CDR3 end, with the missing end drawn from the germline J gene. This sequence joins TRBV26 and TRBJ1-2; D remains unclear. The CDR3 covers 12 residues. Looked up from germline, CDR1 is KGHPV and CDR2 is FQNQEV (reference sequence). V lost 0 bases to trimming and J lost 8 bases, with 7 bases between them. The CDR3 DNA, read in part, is TGTGCCAGCAGTCTGTCGTCGAGGGACTACACC. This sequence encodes CASSLSSRDYT. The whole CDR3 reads CASSLSSRDYTF.

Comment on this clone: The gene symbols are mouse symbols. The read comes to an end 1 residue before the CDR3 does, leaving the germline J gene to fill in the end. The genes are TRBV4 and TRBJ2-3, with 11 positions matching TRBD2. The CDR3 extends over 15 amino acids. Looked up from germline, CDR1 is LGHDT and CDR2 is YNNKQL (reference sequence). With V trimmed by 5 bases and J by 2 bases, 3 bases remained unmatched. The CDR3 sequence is CASSDTGGAAETLYF. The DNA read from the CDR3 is TGTGCCAGCAGCGACACTGGGGGGGCTGCAGAAACGCTGTAT.

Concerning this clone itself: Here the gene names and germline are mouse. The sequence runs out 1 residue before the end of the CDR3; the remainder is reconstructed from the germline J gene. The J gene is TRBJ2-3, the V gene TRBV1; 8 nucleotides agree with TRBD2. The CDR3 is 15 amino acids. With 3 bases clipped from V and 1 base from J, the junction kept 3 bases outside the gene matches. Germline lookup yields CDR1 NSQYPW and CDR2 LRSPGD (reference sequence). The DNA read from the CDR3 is TGCACCTGCAGTGCCCCGACTGGGGGTGCAGAAACGCTGTAT. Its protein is CTCSAPTGGAETLY. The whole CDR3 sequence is CTCSAPTGGAETLYF.

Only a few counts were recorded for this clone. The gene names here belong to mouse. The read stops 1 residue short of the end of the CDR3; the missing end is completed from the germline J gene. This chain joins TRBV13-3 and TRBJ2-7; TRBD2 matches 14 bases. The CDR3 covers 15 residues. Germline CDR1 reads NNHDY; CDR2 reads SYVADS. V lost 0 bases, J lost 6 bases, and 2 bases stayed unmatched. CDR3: CASSDGGLGGLEQYF. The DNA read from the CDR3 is TGTGCCAGCAGTGATGGGGGACTGGGGGGGCTTGAACAGTAC.

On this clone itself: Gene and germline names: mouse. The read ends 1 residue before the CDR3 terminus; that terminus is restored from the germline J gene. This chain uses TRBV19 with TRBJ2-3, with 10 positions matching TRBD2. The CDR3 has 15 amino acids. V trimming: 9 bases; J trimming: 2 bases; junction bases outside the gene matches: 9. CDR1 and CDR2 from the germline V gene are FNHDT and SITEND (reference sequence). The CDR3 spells CAISDWGLTAETLYF. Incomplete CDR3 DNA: TGTGCCATCTCGGACTGGGGGTTGACTGCAGAAACGCTGTAT.

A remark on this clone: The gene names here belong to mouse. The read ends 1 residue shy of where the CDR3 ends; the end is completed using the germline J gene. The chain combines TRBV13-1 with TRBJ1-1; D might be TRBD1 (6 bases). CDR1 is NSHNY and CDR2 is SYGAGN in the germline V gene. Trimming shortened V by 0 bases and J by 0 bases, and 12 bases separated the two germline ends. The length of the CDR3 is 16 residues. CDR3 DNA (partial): TGTGCCAGCAGTGATGCAGTTAGGACAGCAAACACAGAAGTCTTC. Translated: CASSDAVRTANTEVF. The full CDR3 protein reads CASSDAVRTANTEVFF.

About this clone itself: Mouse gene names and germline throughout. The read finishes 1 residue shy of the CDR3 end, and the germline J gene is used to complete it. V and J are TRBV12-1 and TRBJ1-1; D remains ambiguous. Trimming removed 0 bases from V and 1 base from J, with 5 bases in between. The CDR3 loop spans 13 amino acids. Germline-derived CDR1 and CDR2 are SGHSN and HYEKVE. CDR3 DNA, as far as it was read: TGTGCCAGCTCTCTCCAACAAAACACAGAAGTCTTC. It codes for CASSLQQNTEVF. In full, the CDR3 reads CASSLQQNTEVFF.

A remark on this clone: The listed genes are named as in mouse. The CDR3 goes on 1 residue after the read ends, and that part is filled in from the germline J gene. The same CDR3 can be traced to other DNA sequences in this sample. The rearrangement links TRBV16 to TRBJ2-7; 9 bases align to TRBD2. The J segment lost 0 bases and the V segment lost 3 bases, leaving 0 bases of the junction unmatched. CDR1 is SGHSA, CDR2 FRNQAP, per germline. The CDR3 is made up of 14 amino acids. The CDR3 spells CASSFWGGSYEQYF. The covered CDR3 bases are TGTGCAAGCAGCTTCTGGGGGGGCTCCTATGAACAGTAC.

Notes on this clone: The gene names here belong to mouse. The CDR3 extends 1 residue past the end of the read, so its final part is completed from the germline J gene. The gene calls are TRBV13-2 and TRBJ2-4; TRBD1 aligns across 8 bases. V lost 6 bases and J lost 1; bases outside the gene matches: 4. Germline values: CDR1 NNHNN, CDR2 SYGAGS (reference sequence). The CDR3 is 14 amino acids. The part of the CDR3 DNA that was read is TGTGCCAGCGCCCCGGGACAGGGTCAAAACACCTTGTAC. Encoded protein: CASAPGQGQNTLY. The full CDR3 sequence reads CASAPGQGQNTLYF.

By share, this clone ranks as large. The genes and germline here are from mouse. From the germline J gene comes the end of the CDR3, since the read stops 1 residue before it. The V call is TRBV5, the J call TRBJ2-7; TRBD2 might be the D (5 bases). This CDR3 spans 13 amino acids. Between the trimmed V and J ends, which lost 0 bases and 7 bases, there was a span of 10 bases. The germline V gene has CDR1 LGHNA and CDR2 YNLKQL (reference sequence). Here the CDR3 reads CASSQDLGGEQYF. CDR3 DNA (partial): TGTGCCAGCAGCCAAGATCTGGGAGGGGAACAGTAC.

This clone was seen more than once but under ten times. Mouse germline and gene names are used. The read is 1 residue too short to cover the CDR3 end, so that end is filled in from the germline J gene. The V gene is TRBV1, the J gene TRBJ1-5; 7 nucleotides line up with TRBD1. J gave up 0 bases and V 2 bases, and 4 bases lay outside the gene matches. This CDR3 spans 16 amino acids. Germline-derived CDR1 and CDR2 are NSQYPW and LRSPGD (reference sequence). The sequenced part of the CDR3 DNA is TGCACCTGCAGTGCAAACAGGGGTCATAACAACCAGGCTCCGCTT. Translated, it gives CTCSANRGHNNQAPL. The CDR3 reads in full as CTCSANRGHNNQAPLF. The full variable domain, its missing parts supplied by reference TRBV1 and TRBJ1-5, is VTLLEQNPRWRLVPRGQAVNLRCILKNSQYPWMSWYQQDLQKQLQWLFTLRSPGDKEVKSLPGADYLATRVTDTELRLQVANMSQGRTLYCTCSANRGHNNQAPLFGEGTRLSVL.

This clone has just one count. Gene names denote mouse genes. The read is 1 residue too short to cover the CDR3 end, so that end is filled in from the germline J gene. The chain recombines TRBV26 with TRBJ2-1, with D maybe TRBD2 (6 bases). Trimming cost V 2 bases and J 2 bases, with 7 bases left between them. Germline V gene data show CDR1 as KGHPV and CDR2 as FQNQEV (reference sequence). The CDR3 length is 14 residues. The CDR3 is CASSLRGDYAEQFF. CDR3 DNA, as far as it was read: TGTGCCAGCAGTCTGCGGGGGGACTATGCTGAGCAGTTC.

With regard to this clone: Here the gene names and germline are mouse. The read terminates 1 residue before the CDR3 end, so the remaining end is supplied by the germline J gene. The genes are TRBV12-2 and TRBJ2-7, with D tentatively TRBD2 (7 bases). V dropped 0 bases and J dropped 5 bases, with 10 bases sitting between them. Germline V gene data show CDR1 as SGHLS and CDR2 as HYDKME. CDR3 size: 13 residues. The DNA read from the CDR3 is TGTGCCAGCTCTCTCTGGGGGGCTCATGAACAGTAC. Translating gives CASSLWGAHEQY. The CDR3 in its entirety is CASSLWGAHEQYF.

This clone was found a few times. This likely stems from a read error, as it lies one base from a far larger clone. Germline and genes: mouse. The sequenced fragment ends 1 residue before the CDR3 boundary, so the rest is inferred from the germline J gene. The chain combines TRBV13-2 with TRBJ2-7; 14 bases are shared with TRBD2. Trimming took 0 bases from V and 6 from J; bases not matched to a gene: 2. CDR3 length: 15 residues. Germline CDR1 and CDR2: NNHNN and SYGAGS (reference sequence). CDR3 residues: CASGDGGLGGLEQYF. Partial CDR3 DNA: TGTGCCAGCGGTGATGGGGGACTGGGGGGGCTTGAACAGTAC.

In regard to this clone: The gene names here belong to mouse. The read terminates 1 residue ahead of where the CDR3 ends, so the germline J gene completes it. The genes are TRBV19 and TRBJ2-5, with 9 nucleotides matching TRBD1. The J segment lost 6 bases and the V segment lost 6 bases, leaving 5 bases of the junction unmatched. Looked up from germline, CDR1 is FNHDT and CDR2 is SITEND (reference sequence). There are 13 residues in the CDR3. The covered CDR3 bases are TGTGCCAGCACACAGGGGGCTGAGGACACCCAGTAC. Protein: CASTQGAEDTQY. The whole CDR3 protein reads CASTQGAEDTQYF.